The entry below gives a single TCR beta chain sequence along with its context. The target antigen is unknown. All of the isolated RNA was reverse transcribed, so expressed TCRB transcripts were sequenced. This table comes from immunoSEQ multiplex PCR, and its TCRdb copy is limited to in-frame clones, with some not included. The repertoire holds 50,000 or so clones, under 55% seen once, with roughly 1.4% in the top ten. The data are from a study of beta chain features in type 1 diabetes. Regarding the study as a whole: It was possible that PCR favored shorter templates, equally so in patients and controls. For type 1 diabetes patients, VDJ junctions showed fewer insertions and more deletions. For Type 1 diabetes patients, all four CD4+ subsets carried TCRB CDR3s that were moderately but significantly shorter.

CD45RO/CCR7/CD25/CD127/CD95/CD27 sorting isolated CD4+ naive, central memory, regulatory and stem cell-like memory cells. The CDR3 runs to 15 residues. CDR1 is MNHEY and CDR2 is SMNVEV in the germline V gene (reference sequence). This rearrangement joins TRBV27 to TRBJ2-5; a possible D gene is TRBD1 (5 bases). Near its end, the DNA agrees better with TRBJ2-7, so the J call may be wrong. This TCR was recovered from a young man with type 1 diabetes. Sequenced material: Tregs from blood. CDR3 DNA sequence: TGTGCCAGCAGTTTAAAGGGGCAGATTTCCTACGAGCAGTACTTC. Its translation is CASSLKGQISYEQYF.